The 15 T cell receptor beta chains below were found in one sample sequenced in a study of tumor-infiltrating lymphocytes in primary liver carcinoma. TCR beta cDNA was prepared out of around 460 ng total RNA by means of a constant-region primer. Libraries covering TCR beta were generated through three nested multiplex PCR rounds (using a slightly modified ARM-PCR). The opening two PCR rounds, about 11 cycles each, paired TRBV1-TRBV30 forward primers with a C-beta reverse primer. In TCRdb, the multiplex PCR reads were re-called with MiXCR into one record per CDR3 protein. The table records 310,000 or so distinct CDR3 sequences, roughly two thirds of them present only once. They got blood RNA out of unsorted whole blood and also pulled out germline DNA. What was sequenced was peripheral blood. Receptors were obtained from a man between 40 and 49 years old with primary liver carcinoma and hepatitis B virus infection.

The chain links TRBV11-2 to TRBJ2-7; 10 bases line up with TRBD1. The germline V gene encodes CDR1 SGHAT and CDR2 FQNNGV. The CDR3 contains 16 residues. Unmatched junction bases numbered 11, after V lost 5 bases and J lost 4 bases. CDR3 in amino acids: CASSQAQGTGVYEQYF. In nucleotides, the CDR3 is TGTGCCAGCAGCCAGGCACAGGGGACAGGGGTATACGAGCAGTACTTC.

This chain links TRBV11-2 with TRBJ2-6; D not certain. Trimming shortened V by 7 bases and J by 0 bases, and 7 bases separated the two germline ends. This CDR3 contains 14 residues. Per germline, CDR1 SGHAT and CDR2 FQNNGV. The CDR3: CASTLSSGANVLTF. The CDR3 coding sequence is TGTGCCAGCACGCTCTCCTCTGGGGCCAACGTCCTGACTTTC. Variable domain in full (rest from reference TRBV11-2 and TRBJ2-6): EAGVAQSPRYKIIEKRQSVAFWCNPISGHATLYWYQQILGQGPKLLIQFQNNGVVDDSQLPKDRFSAERLKGVDSTLKIQPAKLEDSAVYLCASTLSSGANVLTFGAGSRLTVL.

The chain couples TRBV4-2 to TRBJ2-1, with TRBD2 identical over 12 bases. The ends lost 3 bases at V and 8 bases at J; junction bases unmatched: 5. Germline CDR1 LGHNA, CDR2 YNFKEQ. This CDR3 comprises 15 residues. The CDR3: CASSQPSGRADEQFF. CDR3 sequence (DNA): TGTGCCAGCAGCCAGCCTAGCGGGAGGGCAGATGAGCAGTTCTTC.

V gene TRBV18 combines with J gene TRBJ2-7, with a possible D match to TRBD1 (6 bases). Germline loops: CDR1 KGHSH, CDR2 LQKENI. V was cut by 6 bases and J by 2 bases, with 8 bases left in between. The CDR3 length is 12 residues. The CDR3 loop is CASSSGAYEQYF. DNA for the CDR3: TGTGCCAGCTCTTCAGGGGCCTACGAGCAGTACTTC.

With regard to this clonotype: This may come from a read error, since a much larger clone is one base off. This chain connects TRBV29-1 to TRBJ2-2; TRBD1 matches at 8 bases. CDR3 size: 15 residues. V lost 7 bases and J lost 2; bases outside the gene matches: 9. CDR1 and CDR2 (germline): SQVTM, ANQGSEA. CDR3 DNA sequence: TGCAGCGCTCGCGCGGCAGGGGGCAACACCGGGGAGCTGTTTTTT. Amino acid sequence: CSARAAGGNTGELFF.

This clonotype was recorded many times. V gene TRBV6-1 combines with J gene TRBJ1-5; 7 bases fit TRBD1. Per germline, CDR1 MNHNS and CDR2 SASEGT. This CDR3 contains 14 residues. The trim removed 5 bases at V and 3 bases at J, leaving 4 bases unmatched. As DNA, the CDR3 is TGTGCCAGCAGTTCTGACAGGGTCAATCAGCCCCAGCATTTT. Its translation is CASSSDRVNQPQHF.

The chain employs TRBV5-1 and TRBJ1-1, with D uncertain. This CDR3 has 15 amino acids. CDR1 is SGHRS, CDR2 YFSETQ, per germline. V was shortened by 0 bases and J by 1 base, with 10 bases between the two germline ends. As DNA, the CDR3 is TGCGCCAGCAGCTTGGACAAGTATCCGAACACTGAAGCTTTCTTT. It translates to CASSLDKYPNTEAFF.

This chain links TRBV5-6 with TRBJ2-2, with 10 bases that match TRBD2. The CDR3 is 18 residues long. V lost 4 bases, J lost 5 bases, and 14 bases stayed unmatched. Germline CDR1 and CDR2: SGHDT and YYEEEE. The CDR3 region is CASSKGGQLAGLTGELFF. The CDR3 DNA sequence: TGTGCCAGCAGCAAGGGGGGTCAACTAGCGGGGTTGACCGGGGAGCTGTTTTTT.

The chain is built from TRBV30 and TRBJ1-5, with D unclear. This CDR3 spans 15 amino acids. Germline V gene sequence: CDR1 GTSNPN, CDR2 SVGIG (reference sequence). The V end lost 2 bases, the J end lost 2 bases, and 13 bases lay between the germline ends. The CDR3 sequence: CAWSSQPGGNQPQHF. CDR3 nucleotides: TGTGCCTGGAGTTCTCAGCCCGGTGGCAATCAGCCCCAGCATTTT. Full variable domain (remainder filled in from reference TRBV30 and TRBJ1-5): SQTIHQWPATLVQPVGSPLSLECTVEGTSNPNLYWYRQAAGRGLQLLFYSVGIGQISSEVPQNLSASRPQDRQFILSSKKLLLSDSGFYLCAWSSQPGGNQPQHFGDGTRLSIL.

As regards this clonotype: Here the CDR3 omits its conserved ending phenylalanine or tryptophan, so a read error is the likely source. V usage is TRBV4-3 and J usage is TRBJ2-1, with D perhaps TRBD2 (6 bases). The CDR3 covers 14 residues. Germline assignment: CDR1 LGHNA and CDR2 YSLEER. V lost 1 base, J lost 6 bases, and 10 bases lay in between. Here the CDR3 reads CASSQAAGTNEQFS. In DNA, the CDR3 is TGCGCCAGCAGCCAAGCGGCGGGGACCAATGAGCAGTTCTCC.

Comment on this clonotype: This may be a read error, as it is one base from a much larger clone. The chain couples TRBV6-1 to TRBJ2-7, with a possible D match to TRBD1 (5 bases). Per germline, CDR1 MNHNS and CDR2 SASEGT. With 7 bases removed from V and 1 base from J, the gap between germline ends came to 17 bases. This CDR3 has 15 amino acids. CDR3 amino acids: CASKIIGDGSYEQYF. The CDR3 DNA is TGTGCCAGCAAAATTATAGGGGATGGATCCTACGAGCAGTACTTC.

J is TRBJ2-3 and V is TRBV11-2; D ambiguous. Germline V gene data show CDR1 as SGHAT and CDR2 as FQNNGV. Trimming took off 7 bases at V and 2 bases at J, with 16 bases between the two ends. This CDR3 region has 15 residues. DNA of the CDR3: TGTGCCAGCATCCCCAGTGGCACTGACACAGATACGCAGTATTTT. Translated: CASIPSGTDTDTQYF.

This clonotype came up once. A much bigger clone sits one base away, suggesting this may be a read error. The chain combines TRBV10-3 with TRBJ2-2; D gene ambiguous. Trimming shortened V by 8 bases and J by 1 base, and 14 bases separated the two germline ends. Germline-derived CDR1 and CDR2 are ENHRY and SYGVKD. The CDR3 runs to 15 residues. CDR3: CAIGTLVGNTGELFF. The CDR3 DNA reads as TGTGCCATCGGTACCCTAGTGGGGAACACCGGGGAGCTGTTTTTT.

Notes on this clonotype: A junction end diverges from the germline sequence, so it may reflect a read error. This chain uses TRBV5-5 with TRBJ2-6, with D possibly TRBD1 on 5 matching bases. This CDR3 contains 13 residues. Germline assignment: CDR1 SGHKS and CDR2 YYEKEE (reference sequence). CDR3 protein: CTSIGSGANVLSF. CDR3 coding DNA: TGTACCAGCATTGGATCTGGGGCCAACGTCCTGAGTTTC.

Here the CDR3 reads CASSPNRVDYTF. The CDR3 nucleotides read TGTGCCAGCAGCCCGAACAGGGTTGACTACACCTTC. The chain recombines TRBV5-4 with TRBJ1-2; D is possibly TRBD1 (6 bases). The CDR3 totals 12 residues. Germline assignment: CDR1 SGHNT and CDR2 YYREEE (reference sequence). The V gene lost 4 bases and the J gene lost 10 bases, with 14 bases spanning the gap.